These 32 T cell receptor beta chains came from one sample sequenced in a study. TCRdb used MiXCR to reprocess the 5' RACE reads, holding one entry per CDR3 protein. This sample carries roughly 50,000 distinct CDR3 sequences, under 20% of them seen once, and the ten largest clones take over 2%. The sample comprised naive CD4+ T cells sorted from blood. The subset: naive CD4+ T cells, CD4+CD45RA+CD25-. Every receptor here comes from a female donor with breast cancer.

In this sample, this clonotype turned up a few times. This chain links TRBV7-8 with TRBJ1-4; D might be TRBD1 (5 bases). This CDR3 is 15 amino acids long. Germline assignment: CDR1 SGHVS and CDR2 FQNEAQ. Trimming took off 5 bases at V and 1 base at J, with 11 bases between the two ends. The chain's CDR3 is CASSPLTGTNEKLFF. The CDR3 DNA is TGTGCCAGCAGCCCACTAACAGGAACTAATGAAAAACTGTTTTTT. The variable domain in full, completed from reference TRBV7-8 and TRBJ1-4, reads GAGVSQSPRYKVAKRGQDVALRCDPISGHVSLFWYQQALGQGPEFLTYFQNEAQLDKSGLPSDRFFAERPEGSVSTLKIQRTQQEDSAVYLCASSPLTGTNEKLFFGSGTQLSVL.

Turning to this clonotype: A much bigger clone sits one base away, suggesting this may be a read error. CDR3 region: CASSLGGRVRNTEAFF. The CDR3, as DNA: TGCGCCAGCAGCTTGGGGGGCAGGGTCAGGAACACTGAAGCTTTCTTT. The rearrangement uses TRBV5-1 and TRBJ1-1; a possible D gene is TRBD1 (5 bases). The V and J ends lost 0 bases and 1 base respectively, with 13 bases between them. Germline V lookup: CDR1 SGHRS, CDR2 YFSETQ. CDR3 size: 16 residues. Based on the CDR3 plus reference TRBV5-1 and TRBJ1-1, the full variable domain is KAGVTQTPRYLIKTRGQQVTLSCSPISGHRSVSWYQQTPGQGLQFLFEYFSETQRNKGNFPGRFSGRQFSNSRSEMNVSTLELGDSALYLCASSLGGRVRNTEAFFGQGTRLTVV.

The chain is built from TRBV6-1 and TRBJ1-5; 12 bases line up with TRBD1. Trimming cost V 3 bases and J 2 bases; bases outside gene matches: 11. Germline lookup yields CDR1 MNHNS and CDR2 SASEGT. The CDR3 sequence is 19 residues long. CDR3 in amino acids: CASSDSGQGATWGNQPQHF. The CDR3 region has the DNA TGTGCCAGCAGTGATTCGGGACAGGGGGCAACGTGGGGCAATCAGCCCCAGCATTTT.

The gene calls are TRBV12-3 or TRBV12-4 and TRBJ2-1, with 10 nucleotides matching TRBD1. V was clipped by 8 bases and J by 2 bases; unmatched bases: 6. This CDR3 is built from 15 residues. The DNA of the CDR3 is TGTGCCAGCCACCGGGACAGGGGTACCTACAATGAGCAGTTCTTC. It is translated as CASHRDRGTYNEQFF.

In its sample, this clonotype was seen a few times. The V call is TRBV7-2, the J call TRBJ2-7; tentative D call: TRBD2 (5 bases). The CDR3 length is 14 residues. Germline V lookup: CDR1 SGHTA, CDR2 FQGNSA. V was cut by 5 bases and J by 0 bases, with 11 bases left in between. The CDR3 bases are TGTGCCAGCAGCCCGACGGGAAGCTCCTACGAGCAGTACTTC. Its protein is CASSPTGSSYEQYF.

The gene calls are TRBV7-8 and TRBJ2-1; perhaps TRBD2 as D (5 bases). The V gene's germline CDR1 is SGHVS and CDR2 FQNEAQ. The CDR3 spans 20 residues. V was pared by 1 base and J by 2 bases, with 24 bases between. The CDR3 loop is CASSLGQVGVSLRTYNEQFF. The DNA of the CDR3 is TGTGCCAGCAGCTTAGGCCAAGTGGGAGTAAGTTTGAGGACCTACAATGAGCAGTTCTTC.

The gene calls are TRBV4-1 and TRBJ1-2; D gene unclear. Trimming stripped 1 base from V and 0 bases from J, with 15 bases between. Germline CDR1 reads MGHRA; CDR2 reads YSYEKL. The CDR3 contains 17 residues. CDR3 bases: TGCGCCAGCAGCCAAGTAGGTACACAGCGAGCTAACTATGGCTACACCTTC. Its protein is CASSQVGTQRANYGYTF.

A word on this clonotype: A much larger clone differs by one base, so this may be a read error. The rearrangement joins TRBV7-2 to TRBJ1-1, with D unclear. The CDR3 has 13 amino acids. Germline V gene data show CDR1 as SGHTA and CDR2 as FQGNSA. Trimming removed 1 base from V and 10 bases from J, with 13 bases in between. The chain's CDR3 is CASSLGAGVGAFF. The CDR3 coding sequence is TGTGCCAGCAGCTTAGGGGCAGGAGTTGGAGCTTTCTTT.

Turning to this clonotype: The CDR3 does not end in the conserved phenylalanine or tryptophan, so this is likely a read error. The DNA of the CDR3 is TGTGCCAGCAGCTCGTTCCAAGAGACCCAGTACGTC. Protein product: CASSSFQETQYV. The rearrangement uses TRBV7-6 and TRBJ2-5; D remains unclear. The CDR3 contains 12 residues. Trimming removed 4 bases at V and 1 base at J, with 4 bases between. Germline V gene sequence: CDR1 SGHVS, CDR2 FNYEAQ.

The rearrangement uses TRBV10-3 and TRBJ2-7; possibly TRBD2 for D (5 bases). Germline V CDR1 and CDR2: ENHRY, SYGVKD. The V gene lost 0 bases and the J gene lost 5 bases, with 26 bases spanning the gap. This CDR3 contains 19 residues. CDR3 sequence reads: CAISESTRFSRTGVNEQYF. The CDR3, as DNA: TGTGCCATCAGTGAGTCGACTCGATTTTCGAGGACCGGGGTAAACGAGCAGTACTTC.

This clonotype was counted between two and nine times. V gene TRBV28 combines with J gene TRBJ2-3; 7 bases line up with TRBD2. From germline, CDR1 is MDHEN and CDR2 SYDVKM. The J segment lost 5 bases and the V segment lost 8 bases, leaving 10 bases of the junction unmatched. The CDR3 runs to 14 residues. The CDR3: CASWGGPLRDTQYF. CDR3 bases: TGTGCCAGCTGGGGAGGGCCCCTCCGAGATACGCAGTATTTT.

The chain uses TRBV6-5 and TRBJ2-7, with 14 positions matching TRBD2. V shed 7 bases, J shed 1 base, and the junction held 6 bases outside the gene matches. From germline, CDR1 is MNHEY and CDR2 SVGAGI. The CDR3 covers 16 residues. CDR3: CASTRTSGRFSYEQYF. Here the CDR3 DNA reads TGTGCCAGCACACGGACTAGCGGGAGGTTTTCCTACGAGCAGTACTTC.

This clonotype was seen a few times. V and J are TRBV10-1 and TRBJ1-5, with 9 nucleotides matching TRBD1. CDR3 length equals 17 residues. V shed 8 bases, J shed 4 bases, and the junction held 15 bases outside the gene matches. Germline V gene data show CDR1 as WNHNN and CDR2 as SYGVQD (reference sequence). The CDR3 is CASWRNGTGPMNQPQHF. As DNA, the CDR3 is TGCGCCAGCTGGCGAAATGGGACAGGGCCCATGAATCAGCCCCAGCATTTT.

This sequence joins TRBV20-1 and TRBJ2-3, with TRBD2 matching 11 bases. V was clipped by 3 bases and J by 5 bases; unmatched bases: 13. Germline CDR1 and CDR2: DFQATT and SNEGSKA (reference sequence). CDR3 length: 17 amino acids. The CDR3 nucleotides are TGCAGTGCTAGCTTAGCGGGAGGGCCGGGAGGGGAAGATACGCAGTATTTT. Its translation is CSASLAGGPGGEDTQYF.

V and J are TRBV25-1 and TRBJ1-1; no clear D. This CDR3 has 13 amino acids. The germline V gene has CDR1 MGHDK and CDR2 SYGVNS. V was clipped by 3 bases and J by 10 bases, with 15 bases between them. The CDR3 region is CASSEGFGLGAFF. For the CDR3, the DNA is TGTGCCAGCAGTGAGGGGTTTGGGCTCGGAGCTTTCTTT.

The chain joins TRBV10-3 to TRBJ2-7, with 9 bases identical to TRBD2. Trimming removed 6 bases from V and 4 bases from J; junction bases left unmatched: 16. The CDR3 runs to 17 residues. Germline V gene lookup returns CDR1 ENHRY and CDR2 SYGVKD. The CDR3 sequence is CAIRADIGGRASYEQYF. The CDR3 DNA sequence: TGTGCCATCAGGGCCGATATAGGCGGGAGGGCCTCGTACGAGCAGTACTTC.

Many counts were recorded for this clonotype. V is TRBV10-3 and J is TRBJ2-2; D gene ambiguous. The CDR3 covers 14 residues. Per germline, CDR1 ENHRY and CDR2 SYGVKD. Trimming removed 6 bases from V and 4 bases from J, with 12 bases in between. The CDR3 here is CAISIRISTGELFF. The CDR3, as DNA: TGTGCCATCAGCATCAGGATAAGCACCGGGGAGCTGTTTTTT.

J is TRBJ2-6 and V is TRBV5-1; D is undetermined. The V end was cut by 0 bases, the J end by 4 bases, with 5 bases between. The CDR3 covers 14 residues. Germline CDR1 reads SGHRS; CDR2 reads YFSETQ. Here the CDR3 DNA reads TGCGCCAGCAGCTTGGAATCGGGGGCCAACGTCCTGACTTTC. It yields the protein CASSLESGANVLTF.

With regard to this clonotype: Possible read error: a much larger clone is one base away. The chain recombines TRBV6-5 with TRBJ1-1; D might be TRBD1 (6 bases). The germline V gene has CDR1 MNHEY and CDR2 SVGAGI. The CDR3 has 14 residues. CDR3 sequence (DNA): TGTGCCAGCAGGATCCATGGGGGGGACACTGAAGCTTCCTTT. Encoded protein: CASRIHGGDTEASF.

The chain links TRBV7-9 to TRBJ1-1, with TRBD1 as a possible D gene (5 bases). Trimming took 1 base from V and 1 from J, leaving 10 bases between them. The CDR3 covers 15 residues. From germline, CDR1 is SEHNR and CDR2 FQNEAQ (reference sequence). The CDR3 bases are TGTGCCAGCAGCTTAGGAGACAGAGAGAACACTGAAGCTTTCTTT. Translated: CASSLGDRENTEAFF.

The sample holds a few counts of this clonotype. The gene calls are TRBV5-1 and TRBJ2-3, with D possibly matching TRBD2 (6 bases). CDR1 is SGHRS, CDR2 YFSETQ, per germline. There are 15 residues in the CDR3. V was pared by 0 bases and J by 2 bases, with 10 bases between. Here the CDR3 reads CASSLGGLDTDTQYF. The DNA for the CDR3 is TGCGCCAGCAGCTTGGGGGGACTCGACACAGATACGCAGTATTTT.

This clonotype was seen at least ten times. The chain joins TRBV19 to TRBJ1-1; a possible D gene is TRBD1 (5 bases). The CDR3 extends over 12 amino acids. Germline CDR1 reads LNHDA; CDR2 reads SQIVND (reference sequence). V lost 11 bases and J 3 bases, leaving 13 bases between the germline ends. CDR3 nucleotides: TGTGCCGTGCAGGGAAGGTACACTGAAGCTTTCTTT. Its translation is CAVQGRYTEAFF. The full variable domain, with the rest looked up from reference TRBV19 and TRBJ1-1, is DGGITQSPKYLFRKEGQNVTLSCEQNLNHDAMYWYRQDPGQGLRLIYYSQIVNDFQKGDIAEGYSVSREKKESFPLTVTSAQKNPTAFYLCAVQGRYTEAFFGQGTRLTVV.

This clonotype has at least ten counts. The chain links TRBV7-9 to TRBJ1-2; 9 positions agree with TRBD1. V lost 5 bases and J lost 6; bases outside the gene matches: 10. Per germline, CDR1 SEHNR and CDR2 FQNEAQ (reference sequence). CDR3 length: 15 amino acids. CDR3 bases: TGTGCCAGCAGCCGACTTGGACAGGGGAACAATGGCTACACCTTC. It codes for CASSRLGQGNNGYTF.

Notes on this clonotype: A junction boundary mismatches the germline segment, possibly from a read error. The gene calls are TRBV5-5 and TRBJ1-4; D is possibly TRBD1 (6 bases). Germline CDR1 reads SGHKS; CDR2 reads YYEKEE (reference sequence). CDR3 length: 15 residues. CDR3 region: CASGLSGGAKEKLFF. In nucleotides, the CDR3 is TGTGCCAGCGGCTTGTCTGGGGGGGCGAAGGAAAAACTGTTTTTT.

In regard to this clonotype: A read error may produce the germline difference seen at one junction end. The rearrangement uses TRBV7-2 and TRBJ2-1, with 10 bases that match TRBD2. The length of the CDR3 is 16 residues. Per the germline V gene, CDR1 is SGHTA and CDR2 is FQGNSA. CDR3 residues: CACSLPGLAGGVEQFF. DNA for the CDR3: TGTGCCTGCAGCTTACCTGGGTTAGCGGGGGGCGTTGAGCAGTTCTTC. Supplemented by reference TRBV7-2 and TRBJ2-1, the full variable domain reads GAGVSQSPSNKVTEKGKDVELRCDPISGHTALYWYRQSLGQGLEFLIYFQGNSAPDKSGLPSDRFSAERTGGSVSTLTIQRTQQEDSAVYLCACSLPGLAGGVEQFFGPGTRLTVL.

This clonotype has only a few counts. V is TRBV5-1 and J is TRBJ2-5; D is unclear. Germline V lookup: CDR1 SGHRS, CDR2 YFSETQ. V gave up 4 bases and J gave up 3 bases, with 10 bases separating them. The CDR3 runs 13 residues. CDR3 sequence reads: CASSPNMEETQYF. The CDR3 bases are TGCGCCAGCAGCCCCAACATGGAAGAGACCCAGTACTTC.

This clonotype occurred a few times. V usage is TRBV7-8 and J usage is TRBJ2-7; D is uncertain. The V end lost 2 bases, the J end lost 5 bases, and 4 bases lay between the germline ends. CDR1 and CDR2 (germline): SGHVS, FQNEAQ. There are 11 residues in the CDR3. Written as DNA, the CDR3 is TGTGCCAGCAGCTTATTAGACGAGCAGTACTTC. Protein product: CASSLLDEQYF.

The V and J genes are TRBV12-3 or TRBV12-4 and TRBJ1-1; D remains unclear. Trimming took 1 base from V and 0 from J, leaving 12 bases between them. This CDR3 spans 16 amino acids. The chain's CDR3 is CASSLGSGAMNTEAFF. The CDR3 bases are TGTGCCAGCAGTTTAGGTAGCGGCGCGATGAACACTGAAGCTTTCTTT.

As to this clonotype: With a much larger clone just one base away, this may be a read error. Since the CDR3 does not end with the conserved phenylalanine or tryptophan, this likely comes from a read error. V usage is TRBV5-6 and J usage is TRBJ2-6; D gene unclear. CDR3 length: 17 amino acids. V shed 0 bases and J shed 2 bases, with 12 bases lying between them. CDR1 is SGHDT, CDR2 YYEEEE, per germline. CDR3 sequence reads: CASSLGPPRPGANVLTL. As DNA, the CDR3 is TGTGCCAGCAGCTTGGGGCCCCCCAGGCCTGGGGCCAACGTCCTGACTCTC.

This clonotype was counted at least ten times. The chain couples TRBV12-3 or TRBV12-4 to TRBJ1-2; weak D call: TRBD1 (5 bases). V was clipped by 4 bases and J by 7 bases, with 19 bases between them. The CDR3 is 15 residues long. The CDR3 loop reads CASSSPGQGGFGYTF. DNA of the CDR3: TGTGCCAGCAGTTCACCGGGGCAGGGCGGGTTTGGCTACACCTTC.

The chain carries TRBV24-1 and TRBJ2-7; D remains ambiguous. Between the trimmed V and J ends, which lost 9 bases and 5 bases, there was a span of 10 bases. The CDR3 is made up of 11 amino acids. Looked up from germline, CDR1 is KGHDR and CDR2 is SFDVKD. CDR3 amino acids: CATAEGHEQYF. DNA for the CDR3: TGTGCCACCGCGGAAGGGCACGAGCAGTACTTC.

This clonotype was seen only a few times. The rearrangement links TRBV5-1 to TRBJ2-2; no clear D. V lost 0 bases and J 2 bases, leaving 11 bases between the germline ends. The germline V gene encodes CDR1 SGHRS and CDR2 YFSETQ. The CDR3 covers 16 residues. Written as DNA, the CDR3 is TGCGCCAGCAGCTTGGCCCCAATTCTCAACACCGGGGAGCTGTTTTTT. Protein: CASSLAPILNTGELFF.